What follows are 25 T cell receptor beta chains derived from one specimen sequenced in a study of cytomegalovirus exposure and HLA in healthy donors (dated by TCRdb to the late 2010s). Library method: the immunoSEQ multiplex PCR assay. For the multiplex PCR, a mixture combining 60 forward primers for TCR Vbeta segments and 13 reverse primers for TCR Jbeta segments was used. TCRdb retrieved this table from immuneACCESS and kept in-frame rearrangements only. Not all clones are present; in checked studies, unresolved V genes account for under half, and no reason is known for the remainder. This sample has more than 110,000 clones in its table, and 65% to 85% of those were observed once. 2.4% of the sample is held by the ten biggest clonotypes. The sequencing sample was made of PBMCs. All receptors derive from a man between 45 and 60 years old in good health and CMV-seronegative.

V is TRBV11-3 and J is TRBJ1-5; 9 bases align to TRBD1. CDR1 SGHNT and CDR2 YENEEA come from the germline V gene. Losses at the gene ends were 5 bases for V and 10 bases for J; bases not matched to a gene: 6. This CDR3 region has 13 residues. The CDR3 protein is CASSPGQGTPQHF. The CDR3 coding sequence is TGTGCCAGCAGCCCGGGACAGGGAACCCCCCAGCATTTT.

The CDR3 nucleotides are TGTGCCAGCAGTGAAAGTGGGGCTCCCTCCTACGAGCAGTACTTC. Protein product: CASSESGAPSYEQYF. The chain links TRBV2 to TRBJ2-7; a weak D match, TRBD1 (5 bases). V was pared by 2 bases and J by 0 bases, with 11 bases between. CDR1 SNHLY and CDR2 FYNNEI come from the germline V gene. There are 15 residues in the CDR3.

J is TRBJ2-3 and V is TRBV6-4; the D gene is possibly TRBD2 (5 bases). The CDR3 totals 12 residues. With 4 bases removed from V and 5 bases from J, the gap between germline ends came to 7 bases. Germline V gene sequence: CDR1 MRHNA, CDR2 SNTAGT. CDR3 residues: CASSGAGDTQYF. CDR3 coding DNA: TGTGCCAGCAGTGGTGCGGGAGATACGCAGTATTTT.

The chain employs TRBV30 and TRBJ1-6; weak D call: TRBD1 (5 bases). Germline-derived CDR1 and CDR2 are GTSNPN and SVGIG (reference sequence). V was shortened by 1 base and J by 6 bases, with 13 bases between the two germline ends. This CDR3 spans 15 amino acids. DNA of the CDR3: TGTGCCTGGAGTGCCGCCAGGGCAGCTAATTCACCCCTCCACTTT. It specifies CAWSAARAANSPLHF.

To note about this clone: Other DNA sequences from this sample encode an identical CDR3 as well. The chain joins TRBV2 to TRBJ1-2; TRBD1 matches at 7 bases. The germline V gene encodes CDR1 SNHLY and CDR2 FYNNEI. The ends lost 8 bases at V and 5 bases at J; junction bases unmatched: 8. This CDR3 contains 13 residues. The CDR3 loop is CASSRDSNYGYTF. DNA for the CDR3: TGTGCCAGCTCCCGGGACAGCAATTATGGCTACACCTTC. The full variable domain, rest sourced from reference TRBV2 and TRBJ1-2, is EPEVTQTPSHQVTQMGQEVILRCVPISNHLYFYWYRQILGQKVEFLVSFYNNEISEKSEIFDDQFSVERPDGSNFTLKIRSTKLEDSAMYFCASSRDSNYGYTFGSGTRLTVV.

Here the CDR3 reads CASSTLAGGADTQYF. The CDR3 region has the DNA TGTGCCAGCAGTACACTAGCGGGGGGAGCAGATACGCAGTATTTT. The chain joins TRBV6-6 to TRBJ2-3; 12 positions agree with TRBD2. In germline, CDR1 is MNHNY, CDR2 SVGAGI (reference sequence). The CDR3 loop spans 15 amino acids. The junction had 4 bases not matched to a gene; V was cut back by 5 bases and J by 4 bases.

The chain uses TRBV4-2 and TRBJ2-2; D unclear. The CDR3 extends over 14 amino acids. V lost 8 bases, J lost 2 bases, and 12 bases lay in between. Germline V lookup: CDR1 LGHNA, CDR2 YNFKEQ. DNA for the CDR3: TGTGCCAGCTCACCGGTGACAAACACCGGGGAGCTGTTTTTT. Its protein is CASSPVTNTGELFF.

The chain recombines TRBV14 with TRBJ1-2; D not certain. Germline V gene sequence: CDR1 SGHDN, CDR2 FVKESK. Trimming removed 3 bases from V and 2 bases from J, with 19 bases in between. This CDR3 contains 17 residues. The CDR3 region is CASSHLAPGGLNYGYTF. The CDR3 region has the DNA TGTGCCAGCAGCCATCTGGCCCCGGGAGGCCTAAACTATGGCTACACCTTC.

This rearrangement joins TRBV7-9 to TRBJ2-2; 8 positions match TRBD1. The germline CDR1 and CDR2 sequences are SEHNR and FQNEAQ (reference sequence). There are 17 residues in the CDR3. V shed 6 bases, J shed 3 bases, and the junction held 12 bases outside the gene matches. The CDR3 region has the DNA TGTGCCAGCAGACCATTAAGGCAGGGGGCGGACACCGGGGAGCTGTTTTTT. The encoded protein is CASRPLRQGADTGELFF.

V gene TRBV19 combines with J gene TRBJ2-7, with 10 positions matching TRBD1. Per the germline V gene, CDR1 is LNHDA and CDR2 is SQIVND (reference sequence). V lost 5 bases and J lost 6; bases outside the gene matches: 7. The CDR3 is 14 amino acids. The CDR3 here is CASSFRDRGSEQYF. The CDR3 coding sequence is TGTGCCAGTAGTTTCCGGGACAGGGGCTCCGAGCAGTACTTC. Together with reference TRBV19 and TRBJ2-7, the CDR3 gives the full variable domain: DGGITQSPKYLFRKEGQNVTLSCEQNLNHDAMYWYRQDPGQGLRLIYYSQIVNDFQKGDIAEGYSVSREKKESFPLTVTSAQKNPTAFYLCASSFRDRGSEQYFGPGTRLTVT.

The chain carries TRBV27 and TRBJ2-7; 8 positions match TRBD1. V shed 6 bases, J shed 1 base, and the junction held 8 bases outside the gene matches. The germline V gene encodes CDR1 MNHEY and CDR2 SMNVEV (reference sequence). This CDR3 spans 15 amino acids. The CDR3 sequence is CASSPDRGPSYEQYF. The CDR3 DNA is TGTGCCAGCAGCCCAGACAGGGGCCCATCCTACGAGCAGTACTTC.

V usage is TRBV4-1 and J usage is TRBJ2-1, with 7 bases identical to TRBD1. The CDR3 extends over 16 amino acids. CDR1 MGHRA and CDR2 YSYEKL come from the germline V gene. The V and J ends lost 6 bases and 4 bases, in that order; junction bases with no gene match: 12. In nucleotides, the CDR3 is TGCGCCAGCAGTCAGCTGAGCAGGGGGATATACAATGAGCAGTTCTTC. It translates to CASSQLSRGIYNEQFF.

This chain connects TRBV28 to TRBJ1-1; D is possibly TRBD1 (6 bases). V gave up 2 bases and J gave up 1 base, with 14 bases separating them. Germline CDR1 MDHEN, CDR2 SYDVKM. This CDR3 is 16 amino acids long. CDR3 amino acids: CASSLGPGAPNTEAFF. The CDR3 DNA sequence: TGTGCCAGCAGTTTAGGCCCAGGGGCCCCGAACACTGAAGCTTTCTTT.

This sequence joins TRBV28 and TRBJ1-2; D is undetermined. Germline V gene data show CDR1 as MDHEN and CDR2 as SYDVKM. Deletions cut 1 base from V and 7 bases from J, with 4 bases between. The CDR3 runs to 11 residues. The CDR3 nucleotides read TGTGCCAGCAGTTTATACAGTGGCTACACCTTC. Translating it yields CASSLYSGYTF.

The rearrangement uses TRBV28 and TRBJ2-3; D may be TRBD2 (5 bases). This CDR3 contains 15 residues. Between the trimmed V and J ends, which lost 2 bases and 0 bases, there was a span of 9 bases. Germline CDR1 and CDR2: MDHEN and SYDVKM. In DNA, the CDR3 is TGTGCCAGCAGTTTAAAGCGGCCTAGCACAGATACGCAGTATTTT. It encodes CASSLKRPSTDTQYF.

V and J are TRBV28 and TRBJ2-6; 10 bases map to TRBD1. This CDR3 spans 18 amino acids. From germline, CDR1 is MDHEN and CDR2 SYDVKM. V shed 2 bases and J 4 bases; nucleotides not matched to a gene: 8. The CDR3 protein is CASSLRGGQGSGANVLTF. CDR3 sequence (DNA): TGTGCCAGCAGTTTAAGGGGGGGACAGGGGAGCGGGGCCAACGTCCTGACTTTC.

The J gene is TRBJ2-2, the V gene TRBV4-2; 8 nucleotides match TRBD1. Germline CDR1 reads LGHNA; CDR2 reads YNFKEQ. This CDR3 is 16 amino acids long. V trimming: 0 bases; J trimming: 6 bases; junction bases outside the gene matches: 6. The chain's CDR3 is CASSQEGAGGSGELFF. Written as DNA, the CDR3 is TGTGCCAGCAGCCAAGAAGGGGCAGGGGGCTCCGGGGAGCTGTTTTTT.

The rearrangement links TRBV6-5 to TRBJ2-7; no clear D gene. V lost 6 bases and J 0 bases, leaving 9 bases between the germline ends. Germline V CDR1 and CDR2: MNHEY, SVGAGI. This CDR3 spans 13 amino acids. The CDR3 here is CASRARNSYEQYF. The CDR3 bases are TGTGCCAGCAGGGCGCGGAACTCCTACGAGCAGTACTTC.

The genes are TRBV10-1 and TRBJ2-7, with 9 bases lining up with TRBD2. From germline, CDR1 is WNHNN and CDR2 SYGVQD (reference sequence). The CDR3 spans 14 residues. Losses at the gene ends were 2 bases for V and 4 bases for J; bases not matched to a gene: 3. The chain's CDR3 is CASSEASGEYEQYF. As DNA, the CDR3 is TGCGCCAGCAGTGAGGCTAGCGGGGAGTACGAGCAGTACTTC.

The rearrangement links TRBV6-1 to TRBJ1-2; a weak D match, TRBD1 (5 bases). CDR1 and CDR2 from the germline V gene are MNHNS and SASEGT. There are 17 residues in the CDR3. Trimming removed 0 bases from V and 0 bases from J, with 14 bases in between. CDR3 DNA sequence: TGTGCCAGCAGTGAAGCGCTTCCCGGGGGAGCTAACTATGGCTACACCTTC. It translates to CASSEALPGGANYGYTF.

The chain links TRBV4-2 to TRBJ2-1, with 12 bases aligning to TRBD2. The CDR3 has 18 amino acids. Germline assignment: CDR1 LGHNA and CDR2 YNFKEQ. V lost 2 bases to trimming and J lost 14 bases; unmatched junction nucleotides: 19. The CDR3, as DNA: TGTGCCAGCAGCCAAACAGGGCTTTCGGGACTAGCGGGTCAACGGGAGTTCTTC. Translation gives CASSQTGLSGLAGQREFF.

The rearrangement joins TRBV5-1 to TRBJ2-7; 7 positions agree with TRBD2. V gave up 0 bases and J gave up 6 bases; unmatched junction bases: 9. Germline CDR1 SGHRS, CDR2 YFSETQ. The CDR3 totals 15 residues. The CDR3 bases are TGCGCCAGCAGCTTGGGGGCTAGCGGAAAGGGCGAGCAGTACTTC. As protein: CASSLGASGKGEQYF.

The chain combines TRBV5-6 with TRBJ1-4; 10 nucleotides line up with TRBD1. The CDR3 has 14 amino acids. Trimming removed 5 bases from V and 8 bases from J; junction bases left unmatched: 6. Germline V lookup: CDR1 SGHDT, CDR2 YYEEEE. CDR3 region: CASRFRDRGEKLFF. The CDR3 nucleotides read TGTGCCAGCAGATTCCGGGACAGGGGCGAAAAACTGTTTTTT.

The chain is built from TRBV4-1 and TRBJ2-1, with TRBD2 matching over 11 bases. CDR1 and CDR2 (germline): MGHRA, YSYEKL. V was clipped by 5 bases and J by 10 bases; unmatched bases: 13. CDR3 size: 16 residues. CDR3 amino acids: CASSKGYSGGAEEQFF. The CDR3 region has the DNA TGCGCCAGCAGCAAGGGATATAGCGGGGGGGCCGAAGAGCAGTTCTTC.

The rearrangement uses TRBV19 and TRBJ1-5; unclear D gene. Trimming left V 5 bases short and J 5 bases short, with 7 bases between. Germline V CDR1 and CDR2: LNHDA, SQIVND (reference sequence). The CDR3 is 12 residues long. The CDR3 sequence: CASSPTYQPQHF. The CDR3 DNA is TGTGCCAGTAGTCCAACTTATCAGCCCCAGCATTTT.